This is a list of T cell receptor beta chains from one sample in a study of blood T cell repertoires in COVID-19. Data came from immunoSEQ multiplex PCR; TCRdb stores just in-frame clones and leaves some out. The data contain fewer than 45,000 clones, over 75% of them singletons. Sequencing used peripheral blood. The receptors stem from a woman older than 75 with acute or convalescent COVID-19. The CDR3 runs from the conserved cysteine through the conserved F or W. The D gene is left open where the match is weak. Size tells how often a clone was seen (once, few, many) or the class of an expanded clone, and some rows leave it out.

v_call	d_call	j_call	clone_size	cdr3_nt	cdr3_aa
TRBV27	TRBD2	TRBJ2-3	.	TGTGCCAGCAGTTTAGATCCGGGACTAGCGGGGGCAGCAGATACGCAGTATTTT	CASSLDPGLAGAADTQYF
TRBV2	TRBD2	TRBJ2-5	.	TGTGCCAGCAGGGCGGGACTAGCGGGATCAGGGGAGACCCAGTACTTC	CASRAGLAGSGETQYF
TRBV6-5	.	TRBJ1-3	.	TGTGCCAGCAGTCTAGAAACAGGAAACACCATATATTTT	CASSLETGNTIYF
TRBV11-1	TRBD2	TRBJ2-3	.	TGTGCCAGCAGCCGAAGGACTAGCGGTACCGGGGGTACGCAGTATTTT	CASSRRTSGTGGTQYF
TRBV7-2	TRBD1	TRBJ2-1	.	TGTGCCAGCAGCTTAGAAGGGACAGGGACGAGGAATGAGCAGTTCTTC	CASSLEGTGTRNEQFF
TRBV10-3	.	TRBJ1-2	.	TGTGCCATCAGTGAGGGGCTACAGGTACGAAGGTCTAACTATGGCTACACCTTC	CAISEGLQVRRSNYGYTF
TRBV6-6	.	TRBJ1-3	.	TGTGCCAGCAGTACCCCCGGGGTGGGAAGAAACACCATATATTTT	CASSTPGVGRNTIYF
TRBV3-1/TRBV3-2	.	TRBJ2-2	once	TGTGCCAGCAGCCAGGACACGTTTTTTAACACCGGGGAGCTGTTTTTT	CASSQDTFFNTGELFF
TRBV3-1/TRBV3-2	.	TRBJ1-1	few	TGTGCCAGCAGCCAAAGGACAACCACCCTTGAAGCTTTCTTT	CASSQRTTTLEAFF
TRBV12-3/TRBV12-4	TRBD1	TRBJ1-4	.	TGTGCCAGCCGGGACAGGGCTCGAAAACTGTTTTTT	CASRDRARKLFF
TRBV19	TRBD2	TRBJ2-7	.	TGTGCCAGTAGTATAACCGGGACTAGCGGCTACGAGCAGTACTTC	CASSITGTSGYEQYF
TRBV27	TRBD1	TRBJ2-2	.	TGTGCCAGCAGACGGGACAGGGTGACCACCGGGGAGCTGTTTTTT	CASRRDRVTTGELFF
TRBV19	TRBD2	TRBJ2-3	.	TGTGCCAGTAGCATAACCCGACTAGCGGGAGGGCCAGATACGCAGTATTTT	CASSITRLAGGPDTQYF
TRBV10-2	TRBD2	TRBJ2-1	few	TGCGCCAGCAGCGTAGCGGGTAGCTCCTACAATGAGCAGTTCTTC	CASSVAGSSYNEQFF
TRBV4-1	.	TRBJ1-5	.	TGCGCCAGCAGCCAAGCAACACAGGTCAATCAGCCCCAGCATTTT	CASSQATQVNQPQHF
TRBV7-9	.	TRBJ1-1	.	TGTGCCAGCAGCTTAGTACTTTCCATGAACACTGAAGCTTTCTTT	CASSLVLSMNTEAFF
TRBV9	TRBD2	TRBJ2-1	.	TGTGCCAGCAGCGAACTAGCGGGACTGCAGTTCTTC	CASSELAGLQFF